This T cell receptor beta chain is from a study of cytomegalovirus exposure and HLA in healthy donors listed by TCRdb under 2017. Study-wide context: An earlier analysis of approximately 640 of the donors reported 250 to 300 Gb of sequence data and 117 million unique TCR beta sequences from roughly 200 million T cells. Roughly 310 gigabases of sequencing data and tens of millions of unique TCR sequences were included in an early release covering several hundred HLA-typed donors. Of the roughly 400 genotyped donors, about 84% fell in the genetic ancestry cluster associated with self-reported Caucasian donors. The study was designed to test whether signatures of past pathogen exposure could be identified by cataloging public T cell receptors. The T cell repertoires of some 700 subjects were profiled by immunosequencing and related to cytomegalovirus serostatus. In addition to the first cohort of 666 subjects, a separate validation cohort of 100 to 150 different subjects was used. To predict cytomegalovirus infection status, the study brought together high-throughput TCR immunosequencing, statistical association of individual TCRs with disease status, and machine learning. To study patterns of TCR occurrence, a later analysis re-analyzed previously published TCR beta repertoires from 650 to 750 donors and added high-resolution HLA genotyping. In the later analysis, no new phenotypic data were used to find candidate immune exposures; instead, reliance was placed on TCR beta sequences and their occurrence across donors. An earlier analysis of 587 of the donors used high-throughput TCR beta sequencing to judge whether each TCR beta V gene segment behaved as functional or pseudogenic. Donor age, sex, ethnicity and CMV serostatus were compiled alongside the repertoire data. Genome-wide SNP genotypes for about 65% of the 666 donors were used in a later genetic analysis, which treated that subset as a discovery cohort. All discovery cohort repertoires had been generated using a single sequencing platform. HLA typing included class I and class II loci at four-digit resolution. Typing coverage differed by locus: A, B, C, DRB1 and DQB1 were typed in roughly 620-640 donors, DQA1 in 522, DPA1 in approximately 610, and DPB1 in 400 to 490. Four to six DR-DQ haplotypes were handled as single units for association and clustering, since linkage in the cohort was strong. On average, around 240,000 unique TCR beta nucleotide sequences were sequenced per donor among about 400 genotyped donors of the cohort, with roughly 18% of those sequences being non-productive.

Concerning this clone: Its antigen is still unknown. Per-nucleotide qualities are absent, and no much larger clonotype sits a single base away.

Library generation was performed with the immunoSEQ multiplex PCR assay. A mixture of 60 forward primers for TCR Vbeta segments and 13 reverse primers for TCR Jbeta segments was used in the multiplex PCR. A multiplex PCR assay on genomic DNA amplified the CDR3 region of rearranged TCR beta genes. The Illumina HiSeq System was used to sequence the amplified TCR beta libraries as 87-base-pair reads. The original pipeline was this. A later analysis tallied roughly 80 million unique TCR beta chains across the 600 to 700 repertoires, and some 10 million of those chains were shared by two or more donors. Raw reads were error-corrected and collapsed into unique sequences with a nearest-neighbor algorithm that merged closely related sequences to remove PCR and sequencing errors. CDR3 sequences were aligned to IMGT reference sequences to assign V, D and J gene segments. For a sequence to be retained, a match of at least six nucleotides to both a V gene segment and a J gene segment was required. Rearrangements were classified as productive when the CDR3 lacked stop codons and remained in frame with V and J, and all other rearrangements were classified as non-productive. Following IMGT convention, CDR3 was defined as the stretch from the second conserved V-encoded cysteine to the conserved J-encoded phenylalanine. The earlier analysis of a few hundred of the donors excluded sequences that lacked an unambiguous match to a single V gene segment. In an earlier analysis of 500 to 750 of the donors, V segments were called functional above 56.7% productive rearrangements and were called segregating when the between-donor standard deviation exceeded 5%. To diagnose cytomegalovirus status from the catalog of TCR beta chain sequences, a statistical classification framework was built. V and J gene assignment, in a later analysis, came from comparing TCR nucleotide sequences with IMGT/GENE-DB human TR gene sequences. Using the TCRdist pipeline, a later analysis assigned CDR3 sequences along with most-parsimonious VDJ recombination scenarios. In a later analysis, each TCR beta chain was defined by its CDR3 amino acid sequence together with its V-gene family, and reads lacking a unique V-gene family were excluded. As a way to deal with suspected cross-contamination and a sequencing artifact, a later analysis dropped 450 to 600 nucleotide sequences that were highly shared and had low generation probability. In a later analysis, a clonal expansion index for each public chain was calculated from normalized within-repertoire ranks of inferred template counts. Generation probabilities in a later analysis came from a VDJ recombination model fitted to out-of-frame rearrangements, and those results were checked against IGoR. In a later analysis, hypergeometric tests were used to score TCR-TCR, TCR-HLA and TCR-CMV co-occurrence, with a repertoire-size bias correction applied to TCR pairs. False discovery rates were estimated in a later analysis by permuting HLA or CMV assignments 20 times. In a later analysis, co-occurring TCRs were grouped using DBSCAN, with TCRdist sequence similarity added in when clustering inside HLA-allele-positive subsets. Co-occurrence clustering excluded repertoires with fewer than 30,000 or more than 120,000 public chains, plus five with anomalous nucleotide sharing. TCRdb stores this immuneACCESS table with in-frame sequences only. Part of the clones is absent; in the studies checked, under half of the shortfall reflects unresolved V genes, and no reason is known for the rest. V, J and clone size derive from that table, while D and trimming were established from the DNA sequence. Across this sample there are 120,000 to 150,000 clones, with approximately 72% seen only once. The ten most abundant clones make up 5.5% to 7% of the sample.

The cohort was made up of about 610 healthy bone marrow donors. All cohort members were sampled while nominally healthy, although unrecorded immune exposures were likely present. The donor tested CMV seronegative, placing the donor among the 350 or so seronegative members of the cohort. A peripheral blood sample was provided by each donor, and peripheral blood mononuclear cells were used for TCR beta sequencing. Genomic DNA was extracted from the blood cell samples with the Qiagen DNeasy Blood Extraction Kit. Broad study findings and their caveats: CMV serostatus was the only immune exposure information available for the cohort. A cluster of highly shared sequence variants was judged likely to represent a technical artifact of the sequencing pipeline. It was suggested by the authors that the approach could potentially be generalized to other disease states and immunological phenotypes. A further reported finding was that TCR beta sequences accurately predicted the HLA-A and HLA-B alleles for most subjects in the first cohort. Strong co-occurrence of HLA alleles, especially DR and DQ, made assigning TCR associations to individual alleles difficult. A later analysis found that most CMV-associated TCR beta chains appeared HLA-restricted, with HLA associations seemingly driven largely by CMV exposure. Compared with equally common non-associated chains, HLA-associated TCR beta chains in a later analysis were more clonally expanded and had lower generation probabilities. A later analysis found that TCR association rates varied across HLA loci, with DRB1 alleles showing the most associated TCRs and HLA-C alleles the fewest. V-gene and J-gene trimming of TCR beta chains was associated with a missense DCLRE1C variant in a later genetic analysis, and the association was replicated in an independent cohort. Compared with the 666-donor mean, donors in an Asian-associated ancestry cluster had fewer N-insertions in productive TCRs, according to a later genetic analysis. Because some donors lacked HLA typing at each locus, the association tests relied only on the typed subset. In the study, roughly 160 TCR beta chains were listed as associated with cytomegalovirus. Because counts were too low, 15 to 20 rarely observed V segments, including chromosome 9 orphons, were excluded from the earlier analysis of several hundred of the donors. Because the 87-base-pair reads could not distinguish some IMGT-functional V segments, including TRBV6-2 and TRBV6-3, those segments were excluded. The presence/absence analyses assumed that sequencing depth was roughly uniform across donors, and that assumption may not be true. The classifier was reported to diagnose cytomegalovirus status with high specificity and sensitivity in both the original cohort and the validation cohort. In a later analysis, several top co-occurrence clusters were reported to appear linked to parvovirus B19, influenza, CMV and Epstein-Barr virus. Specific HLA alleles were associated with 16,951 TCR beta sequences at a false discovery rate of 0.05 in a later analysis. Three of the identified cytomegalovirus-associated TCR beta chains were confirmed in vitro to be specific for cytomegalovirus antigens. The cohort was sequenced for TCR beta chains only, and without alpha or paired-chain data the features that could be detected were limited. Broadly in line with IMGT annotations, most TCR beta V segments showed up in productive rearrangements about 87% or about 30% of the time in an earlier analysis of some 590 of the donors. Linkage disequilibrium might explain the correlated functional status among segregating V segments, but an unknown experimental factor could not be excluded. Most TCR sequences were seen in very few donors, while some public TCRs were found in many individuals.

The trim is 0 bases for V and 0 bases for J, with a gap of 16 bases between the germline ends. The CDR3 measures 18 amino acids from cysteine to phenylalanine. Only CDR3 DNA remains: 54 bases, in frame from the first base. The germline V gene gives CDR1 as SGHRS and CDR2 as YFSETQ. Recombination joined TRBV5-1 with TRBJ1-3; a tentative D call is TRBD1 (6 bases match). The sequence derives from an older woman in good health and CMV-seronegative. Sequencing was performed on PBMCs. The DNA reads TGCGCCAGCAGCTTGGGCCCCCTGGGGGCAATCTCTGGAAACACCATATATTTT. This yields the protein CASSLGPLGAISGNTIYF.